A single sample is the source of the 23 T cell receptor beta chains below, sequenced in a study of cytomegalovirus exposure and HLA in healthy donors. The PCR was carried out with 60 Vbeta primers and 13 Jbeta primers. Profiling relied on immunoSEQ multiplex PCR, and the TCRdb table lists in-frame clones only, not all of them. In the table there are 100,000 to 150,000 clones, just under 75% of which are singletons. Sequencing used PBMCs. Source of these receptors: a man between 60 and 75 years old in good health and CMV-seropositive.

This sequence joins TRBV5-1 and TRBJ1-2, with 9 positions matching TRBD1. The length of the CDR3 is 13 residues. V lost 4 bases to trimming and J lost 6 bases; unmatched junction nucleotides: 4. Germline lookup yields CDR1 SGHRS and CDR2 YFSETQ. The chain's CDR3 is CASSTRTGDGYTF. For the CDR3, the DNA is TGCGCCAGCAGCACAAGGACAGGGGATGGCTACACCTTC.

This clone turned up a few times. The V gene is TRBV30, the J gene TRBJ1-3; no definite D call. Trimming removed 0 bases at V and 7 bases at J, with 7 bases between. CDR1 GTSNPN and CDR2 SVGIG come from the germline V gene (reference sequence). The CDR3 consists of 12 residues. CDR3 DNA: TGTGCCTGGAGTGTACTCTGGAACACCATATATTTT. Its translation is CAWSVLWNTIYF.

The chain is built from TRBV7-9 and TRBJ2-7; D ambiguous. Trimming took off 1 base at V and 10 bases at J, with 11 bases between the two ends. The CDR3 runs 12 residues. Germline CDR1 and CDR2: SEHNR and FQNEAQ (reference sequence). The CDR3 loop is CASSLESQVQYF. The CDR3 DNA reads as TGTGCCAGCAGCTTAGAAAGTCAGGTCCAGTACTTC. Combining the CDR3 with reference TRBV7-9 and TRBJ2-7 gives the whole variable domain DTGVSQNPRHKITKRGQNVTFRCDPISEHNRLYWYRQTLGQGPEFLTYFQNEAQLEKSRLLSDRFSAERPKGSFSTLEIQRTEQGDSAMYLCASSLESQVQYFGPGTRLTVT.

Written as DNA, the CDR3 is TGTGCCAGCAGGTTGGCGGGAGAGACCCAGTACTTC. Its protein product is CASRLAGETQYF. The chain links TRBV2 to TRBJ2-5, with TRBD2 as a possible D gene (5 bases). Between the trimmed V and J ends, which lost 6 bases and 4 bases, there was a span of 9 bases. This CDR3 region has 12 residues. The germline gives CDR1 SNHLY, CDR2 FYNNEI.

This clone was recorded a few times. The genes are TRBV28 and TRBJ1-2, with 7 bases fitting TRBD1. CDR3 length equals 12 residues. Trimming at V came to 6 bases and at J to 7 bases, leaving 5 bases not matched to a gene. CDR1 and CDR2 (germline): MDHEN, SYDVKM. This chain's CDR3 is CASSMTGSGYTF. CDR3 bases: TGTGCCAGCAGCATGACAGGGTCTGGCTACACCTTC.

This clone is a singleton in its sample. The J gene is TRBJ1-6, the V gene TRBV6-1; D is undetermined. Per germline, CDR1 MNHNS and CDR2 SASEGT. The CDR3 runs to 15 residues. V was pared by 2 bases and J by 13 bases, with 18 bases between. As DNA, the CDR3 is TGTGCCAGCAGTGAAATAGGGCCCTCATCGGGGCCCCTCCACTTT. Its protein is CASSEIGPSSGPLHF.

The chain uses TRBV5-6 and TRBJ2-3; the match to TRBD1 covers 8 bases. The germline V gene encodes CDR1 SGHDT and CDR2 YYEEEE. V lost 4 bases, J lost 4 bases, and 5 bases stayed unmatched. This CDR3 is built from 14 residues. For the CDR3, the DNA is TGTGCCAGCAGCGGGGACAGGTGGGCAGATACGCAGTATTTT. This encodes CASSGDRWADTQYF. Using reference TRBV5-6 and TRBJ2-3 for the parts outside the CDR3, the full variable domain is DAGVTQSPTHLIKTRGQQVTLRCSPKSGHDTVSWYQQALGQGPQFIFQYYEEEERQRGNFPDRFSGHQFPNYSSELNVNALLLGDSALYLCASSGDRWADTQYFGPGTRLTVL.

The rearrangement links TRBV6-1 to TRBJ2-4, with TRBD1 identical over 7 bases. J lost 7 bases, V lost 4 bases, and 13 bases had no gene match. CDR3 length: 16 amino acids. Germline V CDR1 and CDR2: MNHNS, SASEGT. The CDR3 nucleotides are TGTGCCAGCAGTGTCGACAGGGTTATCGGCTCGAACATTCAGTACTTC. This encodes CASSVDRVIGSNIQYF.

A few counts support this clone. V usage is TRBV27 and J usage is TRBJ2-3, with TRBD2 as a possible D gene (5 bases). Germline V lookup: CDR1 MNHEY, CDR2 SMNVEV (reference sequence). Trimming removed 2 bases at V and 4 bases at J, with 16 bases between. The length of the CDR3 is 16 residues. For the CDR3, the DNA is TGTGCCAGCAGTTTAGGGCCTAGCTCATTTTCAGATACGCAGTATTTT. It translates to CASSLGPSSFSDTQYF.

This chain uses TRBV28 with TRBJ2-5, with TRBD2 matching over 10 bases. Germline V gene lookup returns CDR1 MDHEN and CDR2 SYDVKM. The V gene end was trimmed by 5 bases and the J gene end by 5 bases; junction bases not matched to a gene: 8. The CDR3 extends over 15 amino acids. The CDR3 DNA follows: TGTGCCAGCAGTCCCTCACTAGCGGGACTGGAGACCCAGTACTTC. Translating it yields CASSPSLAGLETQYF. Full variable domain (missing parts from reference TRBV28 and TRBJ2-5): DVKVTQSSRYLVKRTGEKVFLECVQDMDHENMFWYRQDPGLGLRLIYFSYDVKMKEKGDIPEGYSVSREKKERFSLILESASTNQTSMYLCASSPSLAGLETQYFGPGTRLLVL.

This clone has more than one count but fewer than ten. The rearrangement links TRBV14 to TRBJ2-1; tentative D call: TRBD2 (6 bases). The germline gives CDR1 SGHDN, CDR2 FVKESK. There are 17 residues in the CDR3. Trimming left V 0 bases short and J 4 bases short, with 16 bases between. For the CDR3, the DNA is TGTGCCAGCAGCCAAGATCTTAGGGTGGGGAGGTACAATGAGCAGTTCTTC. This gives the protein CASSQDLRVGRYNEQFF.

The chain is built from TRBV11-2 and TRBJ1-2; D remains ambiguous. V dropped 2 bases and J dropped 7 bases, with 5 bases sitting between them. Germline V gene data show CDR1 as SGHAT and CDR2 as FQNNGV. CDR3 length: 11 amino acids. CDR3 protein: CASSLRGGYTF. The CDR3, as DNA: TGTGCCAGCAGCTTACGGGGTGGCTACACCTTC.

The chain recombines TRBV19 with TRBJ2-2; a possible D gene is TRBD1 (6 bases). The CDR3 length is 17 residues. Germline V CDR1 and CDR2: LNHDA, SQIVND (reference sequence). Between the trimmed V and J ends, which lost 0 bases and 7 bases, there was a span of 18 bases. The CDR3 loop is CASSIDQGPIRGGELFF. DNA for the CDR3: TGTGCCAGTAGTATAGATCAGGGGCCTATCCGTGGCGGGGAGCTGTTTTTT. Full variable domain (rest looked up from reference TRBV19 and TRBJ2-2): DGGITQSPKYLFRKEGQNVTLSCEQNLNHDAMYWYRQDPGQGLRLIYYSQIVNDFQKGDIAEGYSVSREKKESFPLTVTSAQKNPTAFYLCASSIDQGPIRGGELFFGEGSRLTVL.

V is TRBV11-3 and J is TRBJ2-3; perhaps TRBD1 as D (6 bases). Germline-derived CDR1 and CDR2 are SGHNT and YENEEA. This CDR3 has 13 residues. V shed 1 base and J shed 4 bases, with 6 bases lying between them. In nucleotides, the CDR3 is TGTGCCAGCAGCTTAGGGGGGCCAGATACGCAGTATTTT. Amino acid sequence: CASSLGGPDTQYF.

V usage is TRBV11-2 and J usage is TRBJ1-1; no reliable D call. CDR1 is SGHAT, CDR2 FQNNGV, per germline. CDR3 length: 14 amino acids. Deletions cut 5 bases from V and 1 base from J, with 11 bases between. The CDR3 nucleotides are TGTGCCAGCAGCCACCCAGGCGAGAACACTGAAGCTTTCTTT. Translated: CASSHPGENTEAFF.

V usage is TRBV4-1 and J usage is TRBJ2-7; no clear D. The V gene lost 0 bases and the J gene lost 4 bases, with 7 bases spanning the gap. Germline V lookup: CDR1 MGHRA, CDR2 YSYEKL. The CDR3 extends over 13 amino acids. CDR3 amino acids: CASSQEKHYEQYF. The DNA of the CDR3 is TGCGCCAGCAGCCAAGAAAAGCATTACGAGCAGTACTTC.

The gene calls are TRBV2 and TRBJ1-2; the D is unclear. V lost 4 bases and J 5 bases, leaving 14 bases between the germline ends. Germline CDR1 reads SNHLY; CDR2 reads FYNNEI. The CDR3 spans 14 residues. The CDR3 loop is CASSVVERRYGYTF. The CDR3 DNA reads as TGTGCCAGCAGTGTGGTCGAACGGAGGTATGGCTACACCTTC.

This chain links TRBV5-1 with TRBJ2-5, with 10 positions matching TRBD2. Germline V gene data show CDR1 as SGHRS and CDR2 as YFSETQ. V lost 4 bases to trimming and J lost 2 bases; unmatched junction nucleotides: 2. The CDR3 is 14 amino acids. The CDR3 reads CASSGSGGQETQYF. In nucleotides, the CDR3 is TGCGCCAGCAGCGGTAGCGGGGGGCAAGAGACCCAGTACTTC.

This chain connects TRBV15 to TRBJ2-5; possible D gene TRBD2, 5 bases. The CDR3 sequence is 13 residues long. In germline, CDR1 is LNHNV, CDR2 YYDKDF (reference sequence). Trimming cost V 1 base and J 5 bases, with 8 bases left between them. CDR3 sequence reads: CATSRGGFETQYF. The CDR3 DNA is TGTGCCACCAGCAGAGGAGGGTTCGAGACCCAGTACTTC.

The chain is built from TRBV7-3 and TRBJ1-1; D might be TRBD1 (5 bases). V was shortened by 5 bases and J by 3 bases, with 16 bases between the two germline ends. CDR1 and CDR2 (germline): SGHTA, FQGTGA. The CDR3 runs to 15 residues. This CDR3 is CASSTDGGWDTEAFF. As DNA, the CDR3 is TGTGCCAGCAGCACCGACGGGGGGTGGGACACTGAAGCTTTCTTT.

V gene TRBV6-5 combines with J gene TRBJ2-7, with TRBD1 matching 7 bases. Germline CDR1 is MNHEY and CDR2 is SVGAGI. This CDR3 is built from 13 residues. The V gene end was trimmed by 8 bases and the J gene end by 3 bases; junction bases not matched to a gene: 7. CDR3 in DNA: TGTGCCAGCGGGCCGGGACAGTTCTACGAGCAGTACTTC. Translating it yields CASGPGQFYEQYF.

V usage is TRBV7-9 and J usage is TRBJ2-2; TRBD1 matches 8 bases. The V and J ends lost 0 bases and 4 bases, in that order; junction bases with no gene match: 1. CDR1 is SEHNR and CDR2 is FQNEAQ in the germline V gene (reference sequence). The CDR3 contains 15 residues. The CDR3 coding sequence is TGTGCCAGCAGCTTAGCACAGGGGGTCACCGGGGAGCTGTTTTTT. Its protein product is CASSLAQGVTGELFF.

This chain joins TRBV5-4 and TRBJ2-5, with 7 bases matching TRBD1. The trim removed 4 bases at V and 2 bases at J, leaving 8 bases unmatched. There are 15 residues in the CDR3. Germline V gives CDR1 SGHNT, CDR2 YYREEE (reference sequence). CDR3 sequence (DNA): TGTGCCAGCAGCCAAGTGAGGGGGCGGCAAGAGACCCAGTACTTC. Translated: CASSQVRGRQETQYF.